This TCR beta chain is drawn from a study of T cell clones after liver transplantation. In the study overall: Three of the eight recipients were HCV-positive; the rest had non-autoimmune, non-viral transplant indications. At least one year of complete immunosuppression withdrawal without enzymes over twice normal defined tolerance.

Libraries were prepared by immunoSEQ multiplex PCR; TCRdb keeps only in-frame clonotypes and omits some of them. The data contain approximately 71,000 clones, 80% to 95% of them seen just once; the ten biggest clones take up 0.8% to 1%. The clonotype comes from a human patient who received a liver transplant. The graft donor may have contributed some T cells. Specimen: CD4+ T cells from blood, collected less than 27 months after liver transplant.

CDR3 in amino acids: CASKLAGGPDTQYF. CDR3 in DNA: TGTGCCAGTAAACTAGCGGGAGGGCCGGATACGCAGTATTTT. The V gene is TRBV11-3, the J gene TRBJ2-3; 13 bases fit TRBD2. V shed 9 bases and J 6 bases; nucleotides not matched to a gene: 6. CDR3 length: 14 amino acids. Germline V lookup: CDR1 SGHNT, CDR2 YENEEA.